The text below deals with one TCR beta chain. Its target antigen remains unknown. Base quality data are lacking; no much larger clone is found one base away. TCRbeta CDR3 regions were amplified from genomic DNA using the immunoSEQ Assay, a bias-controlled multiplex PCR. In the paper's pipeline: The number of nucleated cells in each sample was estimated from the amplification of reference gene primers within the assay. To quantify the absolute abundance of each unique TCRbeta CDR3 rearrangement, sequence reads were collapsed and filtered. For each sample, productive Simpson clonality was calculated by taking the square root of Simpson's diversity index across productive rearrangements. The source is immuneACCESS, and TCRdb retained only in-frame sequences with V and J called. Part of the clones is not carried over; for the studies checked, unresolved V genes explain less than half of this, and the remainder is unexplained. D and trimming were read from the DNA, whereas the V and J calls and clone size are those reported in that table. In all, the sample holds about 100,000 clones, and 86% of those were seen once. The top ten clones comprise over 1.5% of the sample.

These data come from a study of blood T cell repertoires in COVID-19 (dated by TCRdb to 2018 to 2021). A note on the overall study: Collaborator samples came from the United States, Italy and Spain and covered acute and convalescent phases of COVID-19. The prospective study material was composed of cDNA or gDNA derived from T cells, B-cell-depleted T cells, or PBMCs. The dataset comprised deeply sampled blood TCRbeta repertoires from subjects exposed to, actively infected with, or recovered from COVID-19. The repertoires were made available in a free public database intended to serve as a resource for research on the immune response to SARS-CoV-2. The samples were drawn from two sources: the first 160 participants of the ongoing ImmuneRACE study, and 950 to 1,500 subjects contributed by 6 global collaborators. A de-identified subject ID, COVID-19 status, age in years and sex were almost always included in the sample metadata. HLA class I and class II types, where available, came from metadata supplied by the sample provider rather than from assay-based typing.

What the work shows at the level of the full study, not this receptor alone: The quantity of clinical and demographic metadata differed by source and by participant and was supplied without curation.

The collaborating institutions used their own protocols to collect whole blood in K2EDTA tubes. Collaborator samples were shipped for TCRbeta analysis as frozen whole blood, isolated PBMCs, or DNA extracted from either sample type. From a lookup of the germline V gene, CDR1 and CDR2 are MDHEN and SYDVKM. The CDR3, from cysteine to phenylalanine, totals 15 residues. Just the 45-base CDR3 DNA is kept, in frame starting at base 1. A distance of 15 bases separates the germline ends of V and J, which lose 3 bases and 3 bases respectively. Sequencing was carried out using peripheral blood. The TCR sequence derives from an elderly man with acute or convalescent COVID-19. Recombination joined TRBV28 with TRBJ2-7, with TRBD1 as a weak D call on 6 bases. The nucleotide sequence reads TGTGCCAGCAGTTTCAGGGCCAGGGGCCTCTACGAGCAGTACTTC. Its coded protein is CASSFRARGLYEQYF.